The source of this TCR beta chain is a study of T cell changes during pregnancy in multiple sclerosis (dated by TCRdb to between 2018 and 2021). At the level of the whole study: The study examined how the T cell repertoire changed over the course of pregnancy in women with multiple sclerosis.

Trimming removed 0 bases from V and 2 bases from J, leaving 10 bases between the germline ends. In the germline V gene, CDR1 corresponds to MNHEY and CDR2 to SVGAGI. The cysteine opens and the phenylalanine closes a CDR3 of 15 amino acids. Only the CDR3 DNA is retained, 45 bases long and in frame from the first base. Libraries came from the immunoSEQ multiplex PCR assay. TCRdb mirrors the immuneACCESS table, restricted to in-frame sequences. Some clones are absent from its copies; in checked studies, under half trace to an unresolved V gene, and the reason for the others is unknown. This sample lists about 85,000 clones; roughly nine tenths were detected once. The ten largest account for around 2.3% of the sample. Turning to this clone: Its antigen has not been determined. No clone much larger than this one lies a single base away; base qualities are absent.

This chain joins TRBV6-5 to TRBJ1-1, with no reliable assignment of the D segment. The input for sequencing was peripheral blood, taken in the first trimester of pregnancy. The receptor's source is a female donor with multiple sclerosis, enrolled in a pregnancy study. The CDR3 is CASSYSRTGNTEAFF. The nucleotides are TGTGCCAGCAGTTACTCGAGGACTGGAAACACTGAAGCTTTCTTT.